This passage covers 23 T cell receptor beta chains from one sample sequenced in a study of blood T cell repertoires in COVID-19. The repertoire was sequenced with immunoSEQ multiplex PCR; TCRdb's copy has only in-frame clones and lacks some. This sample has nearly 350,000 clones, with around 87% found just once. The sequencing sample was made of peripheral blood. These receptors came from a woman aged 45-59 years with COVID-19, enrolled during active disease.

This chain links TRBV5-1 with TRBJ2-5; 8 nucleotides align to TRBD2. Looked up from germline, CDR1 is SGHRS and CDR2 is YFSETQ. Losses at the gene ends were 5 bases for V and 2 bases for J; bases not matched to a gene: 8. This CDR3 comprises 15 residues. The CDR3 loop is CASRAGTRRQETQYF. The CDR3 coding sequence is TGCGCCAGCAGAGCCGGGACTAGGCGGCAAGAGACCCAGTACTTC.

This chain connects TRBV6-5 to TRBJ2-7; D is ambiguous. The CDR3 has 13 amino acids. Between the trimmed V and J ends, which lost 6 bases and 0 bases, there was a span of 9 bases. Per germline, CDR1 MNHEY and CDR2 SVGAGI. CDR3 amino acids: CASRQTDSYEQYF. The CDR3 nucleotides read TGTGCCAGCAGACAAACAGACTCCTACGAGCAGTACTTC.

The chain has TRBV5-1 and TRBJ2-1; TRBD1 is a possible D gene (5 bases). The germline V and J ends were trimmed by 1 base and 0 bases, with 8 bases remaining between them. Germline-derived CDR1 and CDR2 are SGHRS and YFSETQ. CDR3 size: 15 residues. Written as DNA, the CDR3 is TGCGCCAGCAGCTTGACAGACAGCTCCTACAATGAGCAGTTCTTC. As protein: CASSLTDSSYNEQFF.

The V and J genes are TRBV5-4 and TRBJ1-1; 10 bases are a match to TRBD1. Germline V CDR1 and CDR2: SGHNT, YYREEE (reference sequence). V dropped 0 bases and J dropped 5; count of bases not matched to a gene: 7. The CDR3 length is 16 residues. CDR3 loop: CASSLGGQGVLTEAFF. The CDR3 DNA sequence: TGTGCCAGCAGCTTGGGAGGACAGGGGGTTTTAACTGAAGCTTTCTTT.

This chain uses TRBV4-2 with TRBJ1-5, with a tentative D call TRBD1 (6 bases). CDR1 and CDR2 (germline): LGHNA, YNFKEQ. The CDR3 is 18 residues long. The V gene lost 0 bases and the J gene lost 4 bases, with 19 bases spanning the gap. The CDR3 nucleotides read TGTGCCAGCAGCCAAGATTTGGCGGGGGCCCATGGAAATCAGCCCCAGCATTTT. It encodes CASSQDLAGAHGNQPQHF.

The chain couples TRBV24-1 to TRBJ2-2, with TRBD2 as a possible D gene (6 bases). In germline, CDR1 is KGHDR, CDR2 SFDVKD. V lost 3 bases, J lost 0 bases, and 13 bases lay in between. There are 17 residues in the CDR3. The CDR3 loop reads CATSDPSGVANTGELFF. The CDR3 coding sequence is TGTGCCACCAGTGATCCCTCGGGGGTCGCGAACACCGGGGAGCTGTTTTTT.

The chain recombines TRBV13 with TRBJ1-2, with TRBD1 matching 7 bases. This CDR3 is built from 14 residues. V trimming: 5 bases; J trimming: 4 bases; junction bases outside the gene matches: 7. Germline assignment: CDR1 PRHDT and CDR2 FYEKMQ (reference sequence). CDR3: CASSPRQGPYGYTF. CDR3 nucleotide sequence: TGTGCCAGCAGCCCCCGACAGGGTCCCTATGGCTACACCTTC.

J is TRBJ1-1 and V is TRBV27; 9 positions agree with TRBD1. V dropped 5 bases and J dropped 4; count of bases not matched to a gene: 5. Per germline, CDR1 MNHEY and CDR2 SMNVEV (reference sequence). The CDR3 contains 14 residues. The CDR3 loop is CASSVQGAPTEAFF. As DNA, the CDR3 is TGTGCCAGCAGTGTACAGGGGGCGCCCACTGAAGCTTTCTTT.

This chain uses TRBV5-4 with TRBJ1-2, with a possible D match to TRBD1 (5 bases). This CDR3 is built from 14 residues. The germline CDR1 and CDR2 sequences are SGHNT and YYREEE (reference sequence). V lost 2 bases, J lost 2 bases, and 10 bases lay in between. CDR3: CASSLGGTNYGYTF. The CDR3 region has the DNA TGTGCCAGCAGCTTAGGAGGGACCAACTATGGCTACACCTTC.

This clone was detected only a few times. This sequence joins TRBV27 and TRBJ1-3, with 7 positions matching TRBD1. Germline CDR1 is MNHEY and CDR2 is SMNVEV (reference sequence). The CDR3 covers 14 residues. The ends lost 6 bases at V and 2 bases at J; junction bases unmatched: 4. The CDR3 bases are TGTGCCAGCAGAAGAGACAGGGCTGGAAACACCATATATTTT. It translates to CASRRDRAGNTIYF.

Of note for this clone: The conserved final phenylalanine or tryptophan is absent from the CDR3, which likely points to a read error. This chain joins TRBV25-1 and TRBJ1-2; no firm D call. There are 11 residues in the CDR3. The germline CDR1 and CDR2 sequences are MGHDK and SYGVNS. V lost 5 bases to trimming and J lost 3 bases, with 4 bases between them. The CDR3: CASSQDYGYTL. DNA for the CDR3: TGTGCCAGCAGTCAGGACTATGGCTACACCCTC.

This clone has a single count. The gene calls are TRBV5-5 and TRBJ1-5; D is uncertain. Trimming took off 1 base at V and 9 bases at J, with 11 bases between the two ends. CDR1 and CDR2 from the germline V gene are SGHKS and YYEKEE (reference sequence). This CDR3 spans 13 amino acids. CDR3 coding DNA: TGTGCCAGCAGCTTGACAACCCGGGTGCCCCAGCATTTT. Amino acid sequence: CASSLTTRVPQHF.

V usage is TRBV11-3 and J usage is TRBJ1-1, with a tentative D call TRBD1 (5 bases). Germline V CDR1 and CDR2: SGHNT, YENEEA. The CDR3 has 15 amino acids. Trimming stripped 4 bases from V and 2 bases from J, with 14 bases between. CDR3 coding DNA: TGTGCCAGCAGCTCTGGAACAGGAATTAACACTGAAGCTTTCTTT. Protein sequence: CASSSGTGINTEAFF. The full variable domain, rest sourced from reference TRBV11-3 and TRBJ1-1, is EAGVVQSPRYKIIEKKQPVAFWCNPISGHNTLYWYLQNLGQGPELLIRYENEEAVDDSQLPKDRFSAERLKGVDSTLKIQPAELGDSAVYLCASSSGTGINTEAFFGQGTRLTVV.

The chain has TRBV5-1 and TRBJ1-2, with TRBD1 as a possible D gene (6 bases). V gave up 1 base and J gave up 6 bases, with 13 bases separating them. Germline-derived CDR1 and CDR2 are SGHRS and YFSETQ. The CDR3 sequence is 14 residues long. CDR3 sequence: CASSLFGGADGYTF. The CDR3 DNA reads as TGCGCCAGCAGCTTGTTTGGGGGCGCGGATGGCTACACCTTC.

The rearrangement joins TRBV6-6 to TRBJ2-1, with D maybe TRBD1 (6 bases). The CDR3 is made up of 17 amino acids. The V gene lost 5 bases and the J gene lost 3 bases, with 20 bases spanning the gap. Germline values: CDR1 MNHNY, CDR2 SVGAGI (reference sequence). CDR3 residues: CASSRSNRAWVYNEQFF. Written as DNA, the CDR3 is TGTGCCAGCAGTCGGTCTAACAGGGCATGGGTCTACAATGAGCAGTTCTTC.

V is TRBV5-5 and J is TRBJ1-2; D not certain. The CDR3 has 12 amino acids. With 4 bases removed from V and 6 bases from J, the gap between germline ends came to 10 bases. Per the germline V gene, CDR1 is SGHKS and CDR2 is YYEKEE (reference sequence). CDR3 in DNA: TGTGCCAGCAGCGGACTTTTCAATGGCTACACCTTC. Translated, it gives CASSGLFNGYTF.

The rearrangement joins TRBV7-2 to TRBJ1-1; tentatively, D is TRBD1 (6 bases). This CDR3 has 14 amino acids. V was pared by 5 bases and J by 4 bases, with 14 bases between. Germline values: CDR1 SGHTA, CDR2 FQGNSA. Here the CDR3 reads CASSVPRGITEAFF. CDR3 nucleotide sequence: TGTGCCAGCAGCGTACCGAGGGGGATCACTGAAGCTTTCTTT.

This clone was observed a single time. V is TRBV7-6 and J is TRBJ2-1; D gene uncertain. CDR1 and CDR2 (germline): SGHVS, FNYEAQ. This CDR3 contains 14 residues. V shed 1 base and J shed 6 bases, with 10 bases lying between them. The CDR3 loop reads CASSLVTQPNEQFF. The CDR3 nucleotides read TGTGCCAGCAGCTTAGTCACACAACCCAATGAGCAGTTCTTC.

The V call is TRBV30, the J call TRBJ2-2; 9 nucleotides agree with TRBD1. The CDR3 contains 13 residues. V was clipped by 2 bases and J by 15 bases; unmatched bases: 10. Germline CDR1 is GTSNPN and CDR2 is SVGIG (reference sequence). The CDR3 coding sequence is TGTGCCTGGAGTCTGGGAGGGACAGGGAGGTTGTTTTTT. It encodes CAWSLGGTGRLFF.

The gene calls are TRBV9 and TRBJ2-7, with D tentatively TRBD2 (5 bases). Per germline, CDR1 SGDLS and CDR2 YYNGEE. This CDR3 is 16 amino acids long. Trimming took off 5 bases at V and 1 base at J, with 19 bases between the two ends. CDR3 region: CASSLGAVGSSYEQYF. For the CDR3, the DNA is TGTGCCAGCAGTCTTGGCGCGGTGGGGAGTTCCTACGAGCAGTACTTC.

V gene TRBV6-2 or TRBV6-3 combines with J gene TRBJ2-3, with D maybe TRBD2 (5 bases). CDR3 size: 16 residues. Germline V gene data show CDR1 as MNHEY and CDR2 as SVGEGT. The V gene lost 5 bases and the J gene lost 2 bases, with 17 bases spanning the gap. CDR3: CASSTLSGGLTDTQYF. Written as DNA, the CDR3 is TGTGCCAGCAGTACGTTATCTGGAGGCCTCACAGATACGCAGTATTTT.

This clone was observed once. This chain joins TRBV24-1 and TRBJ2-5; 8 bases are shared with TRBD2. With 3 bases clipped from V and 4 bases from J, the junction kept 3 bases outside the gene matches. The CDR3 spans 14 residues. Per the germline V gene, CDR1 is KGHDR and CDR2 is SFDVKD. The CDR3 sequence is CATSDGGRTETQYF. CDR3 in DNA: TGTGCCACCAGTGATGGCGGGAGGACAGAGACCCAGTACTTC.

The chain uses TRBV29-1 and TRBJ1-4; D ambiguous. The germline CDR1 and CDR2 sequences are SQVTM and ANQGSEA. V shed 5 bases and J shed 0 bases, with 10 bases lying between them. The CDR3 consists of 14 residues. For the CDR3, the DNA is TGCAGCGTTAACAGCCGAACAACTAATGAAAAACTGTTTTTT. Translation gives CSVNSRTTNEKLFF.